Shown below are 21 T cell receptor beta chains from a single sample sequenced in a study of cytomegalovirus exposure and HLA in healthy donors. The PCR made use of 60 Vbeta and 13 Jbeta primers. The repertoire was sequenced with immunoSEQ multiplex PCR; TCRdb's copy has only in-frame clones and lacks some. The data contain approximately 100,000 clones, around 75% of them singletons. Sequenced material: PBMCs. The receptors were gathered from a man aged 18 to 35 in good health and CMV-seropositive.

This clone was seen only once. V and J are TRBV28 and TRBJ1-1; tentatively, D is TRBD1 (5 bases). This CDR3 spans 12 amino acids. V lost 7 bases and J lost 4, with 10 bases in between. The germline V gene has CDR1 MDHEN and CDR2 SYDVKM. The chain's CDR3 is CASTPGGTEAFF. In DNA, the CDR3 is TGTGCCAGCACTCCCGGGGGCACTGAAGCTTTCTTT. The variable domain in full, completed from reference TRBV28 and TRBJ1-1, reads DVKVTQSSRYLVKRTGEKVFLECVQDMDHENMFWYRQDPGLGLRLIYFSYDVKMKEKGDIPEGYSVSREKKERFSLILESASTNQTSMYLCASTPGGTEAFFGQGTRLTVV.

This chain connects TRBV6-5 to TRBJ1-5, with 8 bases that match TRBD1. V lost 5 bases to trimming and J lost 7 bases; unmatched junction nucleotides: 7. CDR3 length: 14 amino acids. CDR1 and CDR2 (germline): MNHEY, SVGAGI. The CDR3 DNA reads as TGTGCCAGCAGTCCAGGGGGCGTTCGGCAGCCCCAGCATTTT. It yields the protein CASSPGGVRQPQHF.

The rearrangement joins TRBV30 to TRBJ2-3; 12 bases line up with TRBD2. CDR1 and CDR2 (germline): GTSNPN, SVGIG (reference sequence). V lost 8 bases to trimming and J lost 0 bases; unmatched junction nucleotides: 3. The CDR3 consists of 14 residues. CDR3 protein: CAGTSGGSTDTQYF. The CDR3 DNA sequence: TGTGCCGGTACTAGCGGGGGGAGCACAGATACGCAGTATTTT.

The chain carries TRBV30 and TRBJ2-2; TRBD2 aligns across 8 bases. The CDR3 runs 18 residues. V dropped 0 bases and J dropped 2; count of bases not matched to a gene: 11. Looked up from germline, CDR1 is GTSNPN and CDR2 is SVGIG (reference sequence). Written as DNA, the CDR3 is TGTGCCTGGAGTGTACGAGGTAGCGGGGTCCTAAACACCGGGGAGCTGTTTTTT. It yields the protein CAWSVRGSGVLNTGELFF.

The V and J genes are TRBV7-8 and TRBJ1-4, with D unresolved. V lost 5 bases and J 8 bases, leaving 12 bases between the germline ends. The CDR3 is 13 residues long. Per germline, CDR1 SGHVS and CDR2 FQNEAQ. In DNA form, the CDR3 reads TGTGCCAGCAGCCCCGGCCTCGGGGAAAAACTGTTTTTT. It yields the protein CASSPGLGEKLFF.

The V call is TRBV6-1, the J call TRBJ2-3; no reliable D call. The V gene lost 1 base and the J gene lost 4 bases, with 3 bases spanning the gap. Germline V gives CDR1 MNHNS, CDR2 SASEGT. CDR3 length: 12 amino acids. DNA for the CDR3: TGTGCCAGCAGTGAAGTCGCAGATACGCAGTATTTT. Its protein is CASSEVADTQYF.

A single count supports this clone. V usage is TRBV11-2 and J usage is TRBJ1-6, with a tentative D call TRBD1 (6 bases). Germline CDR1 is SGHAT and CDR2 is FQNNGV. Between the trimmed V and J ends, which lost 0 bases and 6 bases, there was a span of 15 bases. This CDR3 region has 17 residues. The CDR3 DNA sequence: TGTGCCAGCAGCTTAGATCTAGTGGGGGCTAGTAATTCACCCCTCCACTTT. Translating it yields CASSLDLVGASNSPLHF.

This clone appeared a few times. This rearrangement joins TRBV27 to TRBJ2-1; weak D call: TRBD1 (5 bases). The CDR3 loop spans 17 amino acids. The V end was cut by 7 bases, the J end by 0 bases, with 19 bases between. Per the germline V gene, CDR1 is MNHEY and CDR2 is SMNVEV (reference sequence). The CDR3: CASTPTRPGRSYNEQFF. The CDR3 nucleotides read TGTGCCAGCACCCCTACCCGTCCAGGGCGCTCCTACAATGAGCAGTTCTTC.

This clone was recorded a few times. J is TRBJ2-7 and V is TRBV5-8, with D maybe TRBD2 (7 bases). Germline lookup yields CDR1 SGHTS and CDR2 YDEGEE. Trimming took 4 bases from V and 3 from J, leaving 20 bases between them. The CDR3 sequence is 16 residues long. The DNA of the CDR3 is TGTGCCAGCAGCAGACGGGGGGCCACCAGGATCTACGAGCAGTACTTC. Translating it yields CASSRRGATRIYEQYF. The full variable domain, its missing parts supplied by reference TRBV5-8 and TRBJ2-7, is EAGVTQSPTHLIKTRGQQATLRCSPISGHTSVYWYQQALGLGLQFLLWYDEGEERNRGNFPPRFSGRQFPNYSSELNVNALELEDSALYLCASSRRGATRIYEQYFGPGTRLTVT.

V is TRBV6-1 and J is TRBJ1-5, with D unresolved. This CDR3 has 18 residues. Germline V gene sequence: CDR1 MNHNS, CDR2 SASEGT. Deletions cut 2 bases from V and 4 bases from J, with 21 bases between. DNA for the CDR3: TGTGCCAGCAGTGAACTTGGGAGAGGGCAGGTAGGGAATCAGCCCCAGCATTTT. It encodes CASSELGRGQVGNQPQHF.

The chain combines TRBV7-2 with TRBJ1-2; 8 positions match TRBD1. Germline V gives CDR1 SGHTA, CDR2 FQGNSA. V lost 7 bases and J lost 3; bases outside the gene matches: 7. The CDR3 consists of 14 residues. The CDR3 DNA reads as TGTGCCAGCACCTCGTGGACAGGGCACTATGGCTACACCTTC. This encodes CASTSWTGHYGYTF.

The chain's CDR3 is CAWRGSGTIYEQYF. CDR3 nucleotides: TGTGCCTGGAGGGGTTCCGGGACAATCTACGAGCAGTACTTC. J is TRBJ2-7 and V is TRBV30, with D maybe TRBD1 (6 bases). The CDR3 has 14 residues. Germline V gene lookup returns CDR1 GTSNPN and CDR2 SVGIG (reference sequence). Trimming took 3 bases from V and 3 from J, leaving 15 bases between them.

The chain has TRBV7-7 and TRBJ2-5, with 9 nucleotides matching TRBD2. Germline CDR1 SSHAT, CDR2 FNYEAQ (reference sequence). The CDR3 runs 15 residues. The J segment lost 7 bases and the V segment lost 1 base, leaving 7 bases of the junction unmatched. The CDR3 reads CASSLGLAGMGTQYF. Here the CDR3 DNA reads TGTGCCAGCAGCTTAGGCCTAGCGGGGATGGGGACCCAGTACTTC. Full variable domain (outside the CDR3, taken from reference TRBV7-7 and TRBJ2-5): GAGVSQSPRYKVTKRGQDVTLRCDPISSHATLYWYQQALGQGPEFLTYFNYEAQPDKSGLPSDRFSAERPEGSISTLTIQRTEQRDSAMYRCASSLGLAGMGTQYFGPGTRLLVL.

This clone was observed a single time. The chain recombines TRBV5-1 with TRBJ2-5; 12 nucleotides match TRBD2. This CDR3 is 16 amino acids long. Germline trimming cut 3 bases from V and 11 bases from J; bases unmatched to any gene: 14. Germline values: CDR1 SGHRS, CDR2 YFSETQ. In nucleotides, the CDR3 is TGCGCCAGCAGCTCGGAACTAGCGGGGGGTGTTTGGGAGCAGTACTTC. Translating gives CASSSELAGGVWEQYF. Drawing the rest from reference TRBV5-1 and TRBJ2-5, the complete variable domain is KAGVTQTPRYLIKTRGQQVTLSCSPISGHRSVSWYQQTPGQGLQFLFEYFSETQRNKGNFPGRFSGRQFSNSRSEMNVSTLELGDSALYLCASSSELAGGVWEQYFGPGTRLLVL.

V gene TRBV15 combines with J gene TRBJ1-5, with 9 bases lining up with TRBD1. Germline loops: CDR1 LNHNV, CDR2 YYDKDF (reference sequence). V was clipped by 9 bases and J by 5 bases; unmatched bases: 17. This CDR3 is built from 17 residues. CDR3 protein: CATKMERPGQGYQPQHF. The CDR3 coding sequence is TGTGCCACAAAGATGGAGAGACCGGGACAGGGATATCAGCCCCAGCATTTT.

CDR3 region: CASSLAYAGTEAFF. For the CDR3, the DNA is TGTGCCAGCAGCTTAGCTTATGCGGGGACTGAAGCTTTCTTT. The chain joins TRBV11-1 to TRBJ1-1; D uncertain. This CDR3 comprises 14 residues. V was cut by 0 bases and J by 5 bases, with 10 bases left in between. Looked up from germline, CDR1 is SGHAT and CDR2 is FQDESV (reference sequence). The full variable domain, rest sourced from reference TRBV11-1 and TRBJ1-1, is EAEVAQSPRYKITEKSQAVAFWCDPISGHATLYWYRQILGQGPELLVQFQDESVVDDSQLPKDRFSAERLKGVDSTLKIQPAELGDSAMYLCASSLAYAGTEAFFGQGTRLTVV.

The rearrangement links TRBV7-4 to TRBJ2-3; TRBD1 matches 10 bases. This CDR3 spans 20 amino acids. Germline V gives CDR1 SGHVT, CDR2 SQSDAQ. V lost 2 bases and J lost 5; bases outside the gene matches: 19. This CDR3 reads CASSLNGGGTGEWSQDTQYF. CDR3 DNA sequence: TGTGCCAGCAGCTTAAACGGTGGTGGGACAGGGGAATGGTCCCAAGATACGCAGTATTTT.

CDR3 bases: TGTGCCAGTAGTGCACGGCGGGAAAAACTGTTTTTT. Its translation: CASSARREKLFF. This chain uses TRBV19 with TRBJ1-4; D is unclear. Per germline, CDR1 LNHDA and CDR2 SQIVND (reference sequence). The CDR3 is made up of 12 amino acids. V lost 5 bases, J lost 8 bases, and 9 bases lay in between.

CDR3 sequence reads: CASRQGSYNEQFF. Here the CDR3 DNA reads TGCGCCAGCAGACAGGGCTCCTACAATGAGCAGTTCTTC. The V gene is TRBV5-1, the J gene TRBJ2-1, with a weak D call TRBD1 (6 bases). This CDR3 is built from 13 residues. Trimming pared 5 bases from V and 0 bases from J, leaving 6 bases between. From germline, CDR1 is SGHRS and CDR2 YFSETQ. Based on the CDR3 plus reference TRBV5-1 and TRBJ2-1, the full variable domain is KAGVTQTPRYLIKTRGQQVTLSCSPISGHRSVSWYQQTPGQGLQFLFEYFSETQRNKGNFPGRFSGRQFSNSRSEMNVSTLELGDSALYLCASRQGSYNEQFFGPGTRLTVL.

This clone was found a few times. Given a far larger clone just one base away, this is likely a sequencing read error. The chain is built from TRBV7-9 and TRBJ1-5; 7 nucleotides agree with TRBD1. The CDR3 is made up of 16 amino acids. CDR1 and CDR2 from the germline V gene are SEHNR and FQNEAQ (reference sequence). CDR3 DNA: TGTTCCAGCAGCTTGGAGACAGGGCCGACCGGTCAGCCCCAGCATTTT. This translates into CSSSLETGPTGQPQHF.

The V gene is TRBV19, the J gene TRBJ1-5, with TRBD1 matching over 9 bases. V gave up 7 bases and J gave up 2 bases; unmatched junction bases: 6. The CDR3 length is 15 residues. Germline CDR1 and CDR2: LNHDA and SQIVND (reference sequence). In DNA form, the CDR3 reads TGTGCCAGTACGAAGGGACAGGGCCGCAATCAGCCCCAGCATTTT. This translates into CASTKGQGRNQPQHF. The full variable domain, rest sourced from reference TRBV19 and TRBJ1-5, is DGGITQSPKYLFRKEGQNVTLSCEQNLNHDAMYWYRQDPGQGLRLIYYSQIVNDFQKGDIAEGYSVSREKKESFPLTVTSAQKNPTAFYLCASTKGQGRNQPQHFGDGTRLSIL.